This T cell receptor beta chain is from a study of blood T cells in healthy people across ages. About the study: Template-switching capture recovered about one barcoded beta molecule per two T cells.

Every sample gave at least 5 micrograms of total RNA when it was extracted. This CDR3 has 16 amino acids. With a J-beta primer mix and a sample-barcoded 5' primer, a second PCR ran 7 to 11 cycles. From the 5' RACE reads, TCRdb called clonotypes with MiXCR, one entry per CDR3 protein. The data contain 700,000 or so distinct CDR3 sequences, roughly 41% of them singletons. In this sample, this clonotype turned up a few times. Sequencing was performed on blood. The TCR was taken from a man of 80 years or more in good health. The rearrangement uses TRBV21-1 and TRBJ1-4; the table calls TRBD1, which could not be checked here. TRBV21-1 is an annotated pseudogene. The CDR3 here is CASSKVIGDRAKKLFF. The DNA for the CDR3 is TGTGCCAGCAGCAAAGTCATCGGGGACAGGGCCAAAAAACTGTTTTTT.